Each of the 13 T cell receptor beta chains below was sequenced from the same sample in a study of blood T cell repertoires in COVID-19. Repertoires were generated with immunoSEQ multiplex PCR, while TCRdb's copy carries only in-frame clones and drops some. The sample records 400,000 or so clones, about 91% being singletons. The sequencing sample was made of peripheral blood. The receptors were gathered from a woman between 35 and 50 years old with COVID-19, enrolled during active disease.

The chain uses TRBV5-1 and TRBJ2-5; 8 bases match TRBD1. Germline V CDR1 and CDR2: SGHRS, YFSETQ. The ends lost 1 base at V and 8 bases at J; junction bases unmatched: 22. The CDR3 length is 19 residues. CDR3 DNA sequence: TGCGCCAGCAGCTTGTCGTCCAGGGGGCTAAAGCAGATAGTAGGAACCCAGTACTTC. Encoded protein: CASSLSSRGLKQIVGTQYF.

This chain links TRBV6-2 or TRBV6-3 with TRBJ2-5; 8 nucleotides line up with TRBD2. This CDR3 has 16 amino acids. Trimming removed 8 bases from V and 5 bases from J; junction bases left unmatched: 16. CDR1 and CDR2 (germline): MNHEY, SVGEGT. The CDR3 coding sequence is TGTGCCAGCCGCCCTCAGAGAGCGGGGGCCGGGGAGACCCAGTACTTC. This gives the protein CASRPQRAGAGETQYF.

The rearrangement joins TRBV7-2 to TRBJ2-1; 11 bases line up with TRBD2. CDR1 SGHTA and CDR2 FQGNSA come from the germline V gene. V was pared by 6 bases and J by 8 bases, with 9 bases of the junction left unmatched. The CDR3 covers 15 residues. The CDR3 DNA reads TGTGCCAGCAGTCTCTTAGCGGGAGGGGAGTATGAGCAGTTCTTC. Protein product: CASSLLAGGEYEQFF.

This chain connects TRBV5-6 to TRBJ2-7; D remains unclear. The CDR3 contains 16 residues. CDR1 is SGHDT and CDR2 is YYEEEE in the germline V gene. V lost 4 bases, J lost 2 bases, and 19 bases lay in between. In nucleotides, the CDR3 is TGTGCCAGCAGCCCCCCGTGGGCACTCACAACCTACGAGCAGTACTTC. Encoded protein: CASSPPWALTTYEQYF.

This chain uses TRBV27 with TRBJ1-4; 8 nucleotides align to TRBD1. CDR3 length: 13 amino acids. Trimming at V came to 6 bases and at J to 8 bases, leaving 5 bases not matched to a gene. CDR1 is MNHEY, CDR2 SMNVEV, per germline (reference sequence). The CDR3 is CASRQGATEKLFF. DNA of the CDR3: TGTGCCAGCAGGCAGGGGGCGACGGAAAAACTGTTTTTT. Together with reference TRBV27 and TRBJ1-4, the CDR3 gives the full variable domain: EAQVTQNPRYLITVTGKKLTVTCSQNMNHEYMSWYRQDPGLGLRQIYYSMNVEVTDKGDVPEGYKVSRKEKRNFPLILESPSPNQTSLYFCASRQGATEKLFFGSGTQLSVL.

J is TRBJ2-4 and V is TRBV12-2; the table's D gene call, TRBD2, was not cross checked with the DNA. TRBV12-2 is a pseudogene segment. The CDR3 consists of 17 residues. The DNA for the CDR3 is TGTGCAAGTCGCCTGAGGCTGTCTGGAAGGGCCAAAAACATTCAGTACTTC. This gives the protein CASRLRLSGRAKNIQYF.

The chain couples TRBV6-1 to TRBJ2-7, with unresolved D. Deletions cut 0 bases from V and 3 bases from J, with 12 bases between. Per the germline V gene, CDR1 is MNHNS and CDR2 is SASEGT. This CDR3 comprises 15 residues. The CDR3 DNA follows: TGTGCCAGCAGTGAAGCGCTTCGTGCAGGCTACGAGCAGTACTTC. Translation: CASSEALRAGYEQYF.

Only one count was recorded for this clone. The chain carries TRBV18 and TRBJ2-1; TRBD2 agrees at 9 bases. The J segment lost 6 bases and the V segment lost 2 bases, leaving 8 bases of the junction unmatched. The CDR3 length is 16 residues. CDR1 KGHSH and CDR2 LQKENI come from the germline V gene. The CDR3 nucleotides are TGTGCCAGCTCACCAGGGCCCCGAGCGGGGGGCAATGAGCAGTTCTTC. This sequence encodes CASSPGPRAGGNEQFF. Supplemented by reference TRBV18 and TRBJ2-1, the full variable domain reads NAGVMQNPRHLVRRRGQEARLRCSPMKGHSHVYWYRQLPEEGLKFMVYLQKENIIDESGMPKERFSAEFPKEGPSILRIQQVVRGDSAAYFCASSPGPRAGGNEQFFGPGTRLTVL.

The chain employs TRBV29-1 and TRBJ2-7; 10 nucleotides agree with TRBD1. Looked up from germline, CDR1 is SQVTM and CDR2 is ANQGSEA. V shed 4 bases, J shed 3 bases, and the junction held 0 bases outside the gene matches. This CDR3 spans 12 amino acids. The CDR3 sequence: CSVGTGGYEQYF. In DNA, the CDR3 is TGCAGCGTTGGGACAGGGGGCTACGAGCAGTACTTC.

About this clone itself: Compared with germline, one end of the junction differs, possibly owing to a read error. The V gene is TRBV15, the J gene TRBJ2-3; D might be TRBD1 (6 bases). Germline CDR1 is LNHNV and CDR2 is YYDKDF (reference sequence). The CDR3 has 14 amino acids. CDR3 in amino acids: CATTRGQFTDTQYF. The CDR3 DNA reads as TGTGCCACCACCAGAGGACAGTTCACAGATACGCAGTATTTT. Together with reference TRBV15 and TRBJ2-3, the CDR3 gives the full variable domain: DAMVIQNPRYQVTQFGKPVTLSCSQTLNHNVMYWYQQKSSQAPKLLFHYYDKDFNNEADTPDNFQSRRPNTSFCFLDIRSPGLGDTAMYLCATTRGQFTDTQYFGPGTRLTVL.

J is TRBJ2-6 and V is TRBV30, with a tentative D call TRBD1 (5 bases). The CDR3 runs to 13 residues. The germline gives CDR1 GTSNPN, CDR2 SVGIG (reference sequence). V lost 8 bases, J lost 0 bases, and 8 bases lay in between. The CDR3 reads CAGDSSGANVLTF. CDR3 sequence (DNA): TGTGCCGGAGACAGCTCTGGGGCCAACGTCCTGACTTTC. The full variable domain, in which reference TRBV30 and TRBJ2-6 provide the parts outside the CDR3, is SQTIHQWPATLVQPVGSPLSLECTVEGTSNPNLYWYRQAAGRGLQLLFYSVGIGQISSEVPQNLSASRPQDRQFILSSKKLLLSDSGFYLCAGDSSGANVLTFGAGSRLTVL.

The chain uses TRBV6-1 and TRBJ1-2; possibly TRBD1 for D (5 bases). The CDR3 consists of 12 residues. Germline V gene lookup returns CDR1 MNHNS and CDR2 SASEGT. With 2 bases removed from V and 5 bases from J, the gap between germline ends came to 6 bases. In DNA form, the CDR3 reads TGTGCCAGCAGTGAACCAGGGTATGGCTACACCTTC. Amino acids: CASSEPGYGYTF.

CDR3 in amino acids: CASSAYASTSYNEQFF. DNA of the CDR3: TGTGCCAGCAGCGCCTACGCTAGTACCTCCTACAATGAGCAGTTCTTC. This chain uses TRBV9 with TRBJ2-1; D is uncertain. The germline V gene has CDR1 SGDLS and CDR2 YYNGEE. This CDR3 spans 16 amino acids. Trimming pared 3 bases from V and 0 bases from J, leaving 13 bases between.